The table lists the clone carrying this T cell receptor (beta chain) with a few counts. Its antigen is as yet unknown. The junction shows a germline mismatch at one end, possibly a read error. TCRdb reanalysed the reads using MiXCR and keeps one entry per CDR3 protein. The sample includes some 480,000 distinct CDR3 sequences, 30% to 35% of them seen just once. Germline V lookup: CDR1 SGHTA, CDR2 FQGNSA. This CDR3 is built from 14 residues. The data are from a study of T cell repertoires in cytomegalovirus infection. Study-wide findings and caveats: Ex vivo responses were dominated by HLA-C-restricted CMV-specific TCR beta clonotypes.

The sequence derives from a human donor in good health (CMV status not recorded). Some clones in this sample may be carry-over from other donors' samples. The sequencing here drew on cultured PBMCs, taken from culture after CMV antigen stimulation. The rearrangement links TRBV7-2 to TRBJ1-1, with a weak D call TRBD1 (5 bases). The chain's CDR3 is CASTLGWRGTEAFF. CDR3 in DNA: TGTGCCAGCACCTTAGGGTGGAGGGGAACTGAAGCTTTCTTT.